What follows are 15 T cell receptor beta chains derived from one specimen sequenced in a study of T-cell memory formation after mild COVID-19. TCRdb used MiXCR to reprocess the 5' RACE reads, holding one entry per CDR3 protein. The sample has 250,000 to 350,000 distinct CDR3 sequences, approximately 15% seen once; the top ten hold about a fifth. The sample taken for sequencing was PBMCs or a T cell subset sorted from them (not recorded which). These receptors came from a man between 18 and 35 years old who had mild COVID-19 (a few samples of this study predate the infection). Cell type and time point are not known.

CDR3 DNA: TGCAGTGCCTCGCGACAGGGGGTGAGCAATCAGCCCCAGCATTTT. It specifies CSASRQGVSNQPQHF. The chain carries TRBV20-1 and TRBJ1-5; TRBD1 matches at 9 bases. Germline V gives CDR1 DFQATT, CDR2 SNEGSKA (reference sequence). The CDR3 loop spans 15 amino acids. Trimming took 6 bases from V and 1 from J; bases not matched to a gene: 7.

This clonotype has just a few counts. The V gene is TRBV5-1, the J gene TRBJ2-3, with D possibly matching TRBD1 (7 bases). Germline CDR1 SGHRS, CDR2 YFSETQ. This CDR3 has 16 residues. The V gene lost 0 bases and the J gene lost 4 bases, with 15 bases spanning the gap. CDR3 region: CASSLAQGGLSDTQYF. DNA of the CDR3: TGCGCCAGCAGCTTGGCCCAGGGGGGCCTCTCAGATACGCAGTATTTT.

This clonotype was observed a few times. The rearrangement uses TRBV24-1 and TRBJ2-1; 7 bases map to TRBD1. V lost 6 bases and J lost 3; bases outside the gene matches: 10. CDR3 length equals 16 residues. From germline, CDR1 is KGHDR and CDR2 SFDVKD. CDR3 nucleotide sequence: TGTGCCACCAGTACCTCGAGGGCAGGGGGCTACAATGAGCAGTTCTTC. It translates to CATSTSRAGGYNEQFF.

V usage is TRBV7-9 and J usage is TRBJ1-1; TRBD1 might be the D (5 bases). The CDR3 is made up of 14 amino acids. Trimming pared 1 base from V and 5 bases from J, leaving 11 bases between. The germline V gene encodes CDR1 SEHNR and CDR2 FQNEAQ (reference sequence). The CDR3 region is CASSLGAGRTEAFF. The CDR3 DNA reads TGTGCCAGCAGCTTAGGAGCAGGGAGAACTGAAGCTTTCTTT.

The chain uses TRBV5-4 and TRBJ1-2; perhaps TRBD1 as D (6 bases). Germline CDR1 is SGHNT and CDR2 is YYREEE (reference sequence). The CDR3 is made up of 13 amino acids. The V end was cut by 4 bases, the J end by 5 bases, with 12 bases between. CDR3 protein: CASSQDSLYGYTF. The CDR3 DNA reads TGTGCCAGCAGCCAGGACAGCCTATATGGCTACACCTTC.

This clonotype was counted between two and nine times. The CDR3 loop reads CASSPRLANPTYNEQFF. The CDR3 nucleotides read TGTGCCAGCAGCCCCCGACTAGCCAACCCCACCTACAATGAGCAGTTCTTC. The gene calls are TRBV4-2 and TRBJ2-1, with 7 bases identical to TRBD2. This CDR3 region has 17 residues. The germline gives CDR1 LGHNA, CDR2 YNFKEQ. The trim removed 4 bases at V and 2 bases at J, leaving 11 bases unmatched.

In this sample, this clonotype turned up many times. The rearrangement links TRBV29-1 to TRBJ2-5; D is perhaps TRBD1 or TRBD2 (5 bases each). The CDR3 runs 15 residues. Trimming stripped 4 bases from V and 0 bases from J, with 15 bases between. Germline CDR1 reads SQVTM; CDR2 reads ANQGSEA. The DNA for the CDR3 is TGCAGCGTTGGGGGGTATCGGCCGTACCAAGAGACCCAGTACTTC. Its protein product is CSVGGYRPYQETQYF.

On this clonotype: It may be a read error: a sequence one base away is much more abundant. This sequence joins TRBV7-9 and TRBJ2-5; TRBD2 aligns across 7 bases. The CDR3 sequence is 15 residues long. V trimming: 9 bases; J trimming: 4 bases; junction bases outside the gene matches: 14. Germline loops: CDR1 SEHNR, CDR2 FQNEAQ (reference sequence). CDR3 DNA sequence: TGTGCCAGAAGCATTGGCGGCGGGGGAGGAGAGACCCAGTACTTC. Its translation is CARSIGGGGGETQYF.

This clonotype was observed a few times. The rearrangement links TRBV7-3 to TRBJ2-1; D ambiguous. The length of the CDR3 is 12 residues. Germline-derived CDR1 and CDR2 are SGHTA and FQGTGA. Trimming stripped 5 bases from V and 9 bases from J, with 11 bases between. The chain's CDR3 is CASSPTPGEQFF. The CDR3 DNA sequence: TGTGCCAGCAGCCCTACTCCTGGTGAGCAGTTCTTC.

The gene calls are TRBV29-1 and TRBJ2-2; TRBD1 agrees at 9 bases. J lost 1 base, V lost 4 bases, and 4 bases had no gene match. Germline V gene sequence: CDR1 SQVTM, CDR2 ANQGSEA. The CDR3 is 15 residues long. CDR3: CSVVTGGLNTGELFF. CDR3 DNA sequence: TGCAGCGTTGTTACAGGGGGCCTGAACACCGGGGAGCTGTTTTTT.

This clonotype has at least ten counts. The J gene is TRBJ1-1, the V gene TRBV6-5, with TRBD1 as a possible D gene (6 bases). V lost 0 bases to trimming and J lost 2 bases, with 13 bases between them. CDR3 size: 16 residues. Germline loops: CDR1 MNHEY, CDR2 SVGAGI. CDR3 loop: CASSYSIQGGNTEAFF. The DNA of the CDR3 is TGTGCCAGCAGTTACTCCATACAGGGCGGAAACACTGAAGCTTTCTTT.

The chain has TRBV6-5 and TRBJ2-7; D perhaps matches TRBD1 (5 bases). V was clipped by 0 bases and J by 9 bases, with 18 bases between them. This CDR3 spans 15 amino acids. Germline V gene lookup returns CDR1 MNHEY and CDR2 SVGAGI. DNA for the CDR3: TGTGCCAGCAGTTACTCAGGGGAAACCGTGCTTGGGCAGTACTTC. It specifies CASSYSGETVLGQYF.

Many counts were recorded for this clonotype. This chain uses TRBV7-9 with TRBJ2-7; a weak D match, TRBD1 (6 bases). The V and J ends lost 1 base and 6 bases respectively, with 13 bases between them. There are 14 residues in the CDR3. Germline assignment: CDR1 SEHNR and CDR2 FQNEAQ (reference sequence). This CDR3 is CASSLGIRGSEQYF. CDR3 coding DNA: TGTGCCAGCAGCTTAGGTATCAGGGGAAGCGAGCAGTACTTC.

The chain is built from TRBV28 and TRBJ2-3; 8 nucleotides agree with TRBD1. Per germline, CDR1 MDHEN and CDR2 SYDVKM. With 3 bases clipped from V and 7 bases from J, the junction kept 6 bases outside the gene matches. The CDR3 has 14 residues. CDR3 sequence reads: CASSLPGGLNTQYF. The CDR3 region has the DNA TGTGCCAGCAGTTTGCCAGGGGGCTTGAATACGCAGTATTTT.

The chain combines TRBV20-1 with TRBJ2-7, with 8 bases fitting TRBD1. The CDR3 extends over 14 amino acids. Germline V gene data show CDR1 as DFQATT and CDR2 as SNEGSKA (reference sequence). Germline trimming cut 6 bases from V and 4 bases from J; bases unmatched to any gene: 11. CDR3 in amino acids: CSAKGQGSPYEQYV. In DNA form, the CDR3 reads TGCAGTGCAAAAGGACAGGGATCCCCTTACGAGCAGTACGTC.